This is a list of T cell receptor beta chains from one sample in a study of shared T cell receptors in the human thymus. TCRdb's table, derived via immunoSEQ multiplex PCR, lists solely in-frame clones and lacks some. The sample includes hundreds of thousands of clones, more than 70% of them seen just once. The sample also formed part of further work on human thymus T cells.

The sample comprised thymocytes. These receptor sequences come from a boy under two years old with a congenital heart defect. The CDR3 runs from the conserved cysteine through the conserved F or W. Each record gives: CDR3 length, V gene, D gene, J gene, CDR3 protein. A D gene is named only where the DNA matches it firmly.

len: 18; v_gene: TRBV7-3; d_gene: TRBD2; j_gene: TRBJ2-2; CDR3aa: CASSRRLAGGADTGELFF
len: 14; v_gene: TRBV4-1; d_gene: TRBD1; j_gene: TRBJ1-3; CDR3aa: CASSRTGRGNTIYF
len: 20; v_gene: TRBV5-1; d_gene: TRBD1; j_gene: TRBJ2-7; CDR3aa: CASSLKTAAGQGKGSYEQYF
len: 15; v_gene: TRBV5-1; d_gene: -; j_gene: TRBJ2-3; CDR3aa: CASSLGGLSTDTQYF
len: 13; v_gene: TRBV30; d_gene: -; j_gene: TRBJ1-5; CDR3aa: CAWSYRVGEPQHF
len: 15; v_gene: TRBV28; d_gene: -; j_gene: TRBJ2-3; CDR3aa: CASSFRGPAQDTQYF
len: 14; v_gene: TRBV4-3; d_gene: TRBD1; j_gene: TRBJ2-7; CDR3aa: CASSPDRDSYEQYF
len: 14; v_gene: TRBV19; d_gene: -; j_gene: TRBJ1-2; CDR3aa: CASNSEGSRNGYTF
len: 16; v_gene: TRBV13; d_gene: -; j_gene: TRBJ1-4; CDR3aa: CASSLGSWQGHEKLFF
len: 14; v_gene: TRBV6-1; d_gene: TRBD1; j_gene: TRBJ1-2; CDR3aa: CASSELAGGYGYTF
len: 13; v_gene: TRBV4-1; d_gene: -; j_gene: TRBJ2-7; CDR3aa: CASSPSQGTEQYF
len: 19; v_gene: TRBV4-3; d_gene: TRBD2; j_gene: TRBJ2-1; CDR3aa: CASSHRSSGGHLTYNEQFF
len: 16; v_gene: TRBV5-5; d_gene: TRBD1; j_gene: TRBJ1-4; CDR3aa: CASSGHDRVSNEKLFF
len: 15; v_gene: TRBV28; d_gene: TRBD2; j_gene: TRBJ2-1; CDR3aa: CASSMGLAYYNEQFF
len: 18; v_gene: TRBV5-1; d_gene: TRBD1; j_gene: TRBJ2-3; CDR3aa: CASSIGRPGQGPPDTQYF
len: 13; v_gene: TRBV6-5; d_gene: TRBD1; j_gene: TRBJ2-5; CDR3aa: CASRTGNQETQYF
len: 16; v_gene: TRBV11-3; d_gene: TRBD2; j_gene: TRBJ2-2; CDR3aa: CASSKLAGANTGELFF
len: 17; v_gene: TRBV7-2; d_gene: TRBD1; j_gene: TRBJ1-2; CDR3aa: CASSLGPDREILYGYTF
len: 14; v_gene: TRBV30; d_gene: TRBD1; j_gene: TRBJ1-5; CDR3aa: CAWSGGQVVLPQHF
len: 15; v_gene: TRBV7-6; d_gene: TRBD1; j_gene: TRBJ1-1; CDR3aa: CASSLGQGLNTEAFF
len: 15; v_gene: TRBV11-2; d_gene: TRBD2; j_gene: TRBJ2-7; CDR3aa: CASSLESGRAYEQYF
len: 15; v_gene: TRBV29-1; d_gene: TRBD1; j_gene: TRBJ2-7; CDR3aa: CSVLEGGQGGYEQYF
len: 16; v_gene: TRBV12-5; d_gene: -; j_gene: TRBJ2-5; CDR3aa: CASGPRGGGIQETQYF
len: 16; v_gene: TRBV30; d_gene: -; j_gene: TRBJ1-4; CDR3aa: CAWSVLRRGGREKLFF
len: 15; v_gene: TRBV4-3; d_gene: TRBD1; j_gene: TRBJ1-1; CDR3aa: CASSQEGQPNTEAFF
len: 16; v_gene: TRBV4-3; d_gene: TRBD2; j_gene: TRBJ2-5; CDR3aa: CASSDRLAGIQETQYF
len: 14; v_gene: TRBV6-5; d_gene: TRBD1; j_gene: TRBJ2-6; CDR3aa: CASGQGAGANVLTF
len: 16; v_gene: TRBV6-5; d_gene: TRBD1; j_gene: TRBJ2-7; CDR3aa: CASSYAKTGGSYEQYF
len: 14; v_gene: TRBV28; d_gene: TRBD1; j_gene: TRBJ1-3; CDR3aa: CASRTGATGNTIYF
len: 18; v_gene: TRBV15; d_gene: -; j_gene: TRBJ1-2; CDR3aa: CATSTRSPGVTGSYGYTF
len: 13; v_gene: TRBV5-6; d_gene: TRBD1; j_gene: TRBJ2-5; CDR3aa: CASSKQGKETQYF
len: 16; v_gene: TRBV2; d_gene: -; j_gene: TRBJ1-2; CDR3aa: CASSEKVQGQDYGYTF
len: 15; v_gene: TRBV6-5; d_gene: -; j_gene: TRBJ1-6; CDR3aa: CASKDSVAYNSPLHF
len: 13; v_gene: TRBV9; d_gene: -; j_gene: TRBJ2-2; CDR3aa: CASSVGEAGELFF
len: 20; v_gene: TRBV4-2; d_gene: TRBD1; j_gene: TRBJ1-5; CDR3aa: CASSQDWGLGQEYSNQPQHF
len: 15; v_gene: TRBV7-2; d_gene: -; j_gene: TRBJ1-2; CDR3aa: CASSQREAPLYGYTF
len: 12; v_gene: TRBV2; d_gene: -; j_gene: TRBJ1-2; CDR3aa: CASSEALVGYTF
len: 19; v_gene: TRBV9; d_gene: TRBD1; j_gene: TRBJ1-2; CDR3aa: CASSPERGTAKNFNYGYTF
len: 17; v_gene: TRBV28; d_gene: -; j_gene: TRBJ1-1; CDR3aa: CASSSPLRGWENTEAFF
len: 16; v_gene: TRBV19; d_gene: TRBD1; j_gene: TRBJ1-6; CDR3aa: CASSVRDRTYNSPLHF
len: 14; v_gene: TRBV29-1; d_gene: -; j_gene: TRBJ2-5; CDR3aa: CSVGISGPQETQYF